This passage covers 29 T cell receptor beta chains from one sample sequenced in a study of blood T cell repertoires in COVID-19. The method was immunoSEQ multiplex PCR; TCRdb's version includes in-frame clones alone and lacks a portion of them. Of about half a million clones listed, roughly 87% are singletons. Sample: peripheral blood. All receptors derive from a man between 18 and 29 years old with COVID-19, enrolled during active disease.

V gene TRBV5-4 combines with J gene TRBJ2-1; 13 nucleotides agree with TRBD2. Germline trimming cut 2 bases from V and 8 bases from J; bases unmatched to any gene: 1. This CDR3 spans 14 amino acids. Germline values: CDR1 SGHNT, CDR2 YYREEE (reference sequence). DNA for the CDR3: TGTGCCAGCAGCTTTACTAGCGGGAGGGATGAGCAGTTCTTC. Residues: CASSFTSGRDEQFF.

The gene calls are TRBV27 and TRBJ1-3; tentatively, D is TRBD1 (6 bases). CDR3 length: 15 residues. Germline CDR1 is MNHEY and CDR2 is SMNVEV (reference sequence). Trimming removed 2 bases at V and 5 bases at J, with 13 bases between. The CDR3 spells CASSLVGTGRNTIYF. In nucleotides, the CDR3 is TGTGCCAGCAGTTTAGTAGGAACAGGGAGAAACACCATATATTTT.

This clone has just one count. The V call is TRBV11-3, the J call TRBJ2-2; TRBD2 aligns across 9 bases. The germline V gene has CDR1 SGHNT and CDR2 YENEEA. Trimming took 1 base from V and 2 from J; bases not matched to a gene: 2. CDR3 length: 16 residues. For the CDR3, the DNA is TGTGCCAGCAGCTTAGGAGGGACTAGCAACACCGGGGAGCTGTTTTTT. Translation gives CASSLGGTSNTGELFF. Full variable domain (outside the CDR3, taken from reference TRBV11-3 and TRBJ2-2): EAGVVQSPRYKIIEKKQPVAFWCNPISGHNTLYWYLQNLGQGPELLIRYENEEAVDDSQLPKDRFSAERLKGVDSTLKIQPAELGDSAVYLCASSLGGTSNTGELFFGEGSRLTVL.

Turning to this clone: Distinct nucleotide sequences in the sample also encode this CDR3. The chain recombines TRBV12-3 or TRBV12-4 with TRBJ2-7; D unresolved. The V end was cut by 5 bases, the J end by 1 base, with 3 bases between. The CDR3 spans 11 residues. CDR3 nucleotides: TGTGCCAGCAGTCCGTCCTACGAGCAGTACTTC. Protein product: CASSPSYEQYF.

J is TRBJ2-1 and V is TRBV7-2; weak D call: TRBD1 (6 bases). The V and J ends lost 1 base and 4 bases respectively, with 11 bases between them. This CDR3 contains 15 residues. Germline loops: CDR1 SGHTA, CDR2 FQGNSA. CDR3 bases: TGTGCCAGCAGCTTAGGGACAGCCGCATACAATGAGCAGTTCTTC. This gives the protein CASSLGTAAYNEQFF.

The chain couples TRBV30 to TRBJ2-7, with unresolved D. V dropped 2 bases and J dropped 1 base, with 6 bases sitting between them. Germline CDR1 GTSNPN, CDR2 SVGIG (reference sequence). CDR3 length: 12 residues. The CDR3 spells CAWSTGSYEQYF. The DNA for the CDR3 is TGTGCCTGGAGTACCGGGTCCTACGAGCAGTACTTC.

This clone was seen just once. The rearrangement links TRBV6-5 to TRBJ1-2, with 7 bases fitting TRBD1. The V segment lost 11 bases and the J segment 1 base; nucleotides outside the gene matches: 7. Germline V CDR1 and CDR2: MNHEY, SVGAGI. The length of the CDR3 is 13 residues. The CDR3 here is CAGLDRINYGYTF. In DNA form, the CDR3 reads TGTGCCGGATTGGACAGGATTAACTATGGCTACACCTTC.

This rearrangement joins TRBV27 to TRBJ2-1, with TRBD2 matching over 7 bases. V trimming: 2 bases; J trimming: 0 bases; junction bases outside the gene matches: 7. The CDR3 spans 17 residues. Looked up from germline, CDR1 is MNHEY and CDR2 is SMNVEV (reference sequence). The CDR3 protein is CASSLAGVPSSYNEQFF. In DNA, the CDR3 is TGTGCCAGCAGTTTAGCGGGAGTGCCGAGCTCCTACAATGAGCAGTTCTTC.

The rearrangement joins TRBV3-1 (or the pseudogene TRBV3-2) to TRBJ1-3, with D perhaps matching TRBD1 (5 bases). Germline V CDR1 and CDR2: LGHDT, YNNKEL (reference sequence). V was shortened by 6 bases and J by 7 bases, with 13 bases between the two germline ends. The CDR3 covers 13 residues. In nucleotides, the CDR3 is TGTGCCAGCAGACACGGGACTCACAACACCATATATTTT. Translated, it gives CASRHGTHNTIYF.

The genes are TRBV28 and TRBJ2-7; maybe TRBD2 (6 bases). This CDR3 region has 11 residues. Germline CDR1 reads MDHEN; CDR2 reads SYDVKM. Trimming stripped 7 bases from V and 4 bases from J, with 8 bases between. The CDR3 reads CASKGGYEQYF. The CDR3 nucleotides read TGTGCCAGCAAGGGAGGATACGAGCAGTACTTC.

The chain employs TRBV7-9 and TRBJ2-7, with D hard to call. In germline, CDR1 is SEHNR, CDR2 FQNEAQ (reference sequence). CDR3 size: 14 residues. V lost 4 bases to trimming and J lost 2 bases, with 12 bases between them. Here the CDR3 DNA reads TGTGCCAGCAGCTCCTCGACCACTACCTACGAGCAGTACTTC. Translating gives CASSSSTTTYEQYF.

The V and J genes are TRBV7-8 and TRBJ2-7; a possible D gene is TRBD1 (5 bases). This CDR3 comprises 16 residues. The V and J ends lost 5 bases and 2 bases respectively, with 19 bases between them. Germline V gene data show CDR1 as SGHVS and CDR2 as FQNEAQ. The CDR3, as DNA: TGTGCCAGCAGCCACCTCGCCAGCAAGGGGCCCTACGAGCAGTACTTC. Its translation: CASSHLASKGPYEQYF. Combining the CDR3 with reference TRBV7-8 and TRBJ2-7 gives the whole variable domain GAGVSQSPRYKVAKRGQDVALRCDPISGHVSLFWYQQALGQGPEFLTYFQNEAQLDKSGLPSDRFFAERPEGSVSTLKIQRTQQEDSAVYLCASSHLASKGPYEQYFGPGTRLTVT.

The rearrangement links TRBV6-5 to TRBJ2-7, with D unclear. V was shortened by 5 bases and J by 6 bases, with 17 bases between the two germline ends. Germline V gene data show CDR1 as MNHEY and CDR2 as SVGAGI. The CDR3 covers 14 residues. CDR3 amino acids: CASSPTSGNLEQYF. The CDR3 nucleotides read TGTGCCAGCAGTCCCACTTCAGGAAATCTCGAGCAGTACTTC.

This clone was seen once. The chain couples TRBV2 to TRBJ2-1, with 9 bases aligning to TRBD1. This CDR3 has 14 amino acids. V lost 4 bases and J lost 6; bases outside the gene matches: 4. Per germline, CDR1 SNHLY and CDR2 FYNNEI. CDR3 sequence: CASSASGQGNEQFF. As DNA, the CDR3 is TGTGCCAGCAGTGCTTCGGGACAGGGCAATGAGCAGTTCTTC.

The chain joins TRBV7-3 to TRBJ1-1; D unclear. Trimming removed 5 bases from V and 1 base from J, with 11 bases in between. Germline-derived CDR1 and CDR2 are SGHTA and FQGTGA. There are 14 residues in the CDR3. CDR3 loop: CASSPSAGNTEAFF. CDR3 sequence (DNA): TGTGCCAGCAGCCCATCCGCGGGGAACACTGAAGCTTTCTTT.

The chain's CDR3 is CASGKGRENNEQFF. The CDR3, as DNA: TGTGCCAGTGGGAAAGGGCGGGAGAACAATGAGCAGTTCTTC. This sequence joins TRBV19 and TRBJ2-1; 7 nucleotides align to TRBD2. Germline V CDR1 and CDR2: LNHDA, SQIVND (reference sequence). With 8 bases clipped from V and 5 bases from J, the junction kept 9 bases outside the gene matches. CDR3 length equals 14 residues.

The rearrangement uses TRBV5-4 and TRBJ1-2; 11 positions match TRBD1. V was clipped by 3 bases and J by 4 bases; unmatched bases: 5. The germline V gene encodes CDR1 SGHNT and CDR2 YYREEE (reference sequence). CDR3 size: 15 residues. CDR3 nucleotide sequence: TGTGCCAGCAGCTGGGGGGGACAGGGGGTCTATGGCTACACCTTC. Translation: CASSWGGQGVYGYTF.

The chain links TRBV2 to TRBJ1-5; 8 nucleotides line up with TRBD1. Per the germline V gene, CDR1 is SNHLY and CDR2 is FYNNEI. CDR3 length: 15 amino acids. Trimming took 3 bases from V and 4 from J; bases not matched to a gene: 5. The CDR3: CASSEDRAGNQPQHF. The DNA for the CDR3 is TGTGCCAGCAGTGAGGACAGGGCAGGGAATCAGCCCCAGCATTTT.

The CDR3 here is CASSYWGGNEKLFF. The CDR3 coding sequence is TGTGCCAGCAGTTATTGGGGGGGGAATGAAAAACTGTTTTTT. V and J are TRBV6-5 and TRBJ1-4, with D perhaps TRBD1 (5 bases). Trimming cost V 3 bases and J 5 bases, with 10 bases left between them. This CDR3 has 14 residues. Germline V CDR1 and CDR2: MNHEY, SVGAGI.

The chain combines TRBV29-1 with TRBJ2-7; 9 nucleotides align to TRBD1. Germline CDR1 reads SQVTM; CDR2 reads ANQGSEA. After removal of 7 bases from V and 1 base from J, the junction contained 8 bases not matched to a gene. The CDR3 length is 14 residues. The CDR3 loop is CSGGAGTGSYEQYF. The CDR3 DNA is TGCAGCGGCGGAGCCGGGACAGGGTCCTACGAGCAGTACTTC.

The chain uses TRBV6-1 and TRBJ1-2, with 9 bases that match TRBD1. Germline V CDR1 and CDR2: MNHNS, SASEGT. This CDR3 comprises 17 residues. Trimming removed 4 bases from V and 0 bases from J; junction bases left unmatched: 9. This CDR3 reads CASSAWTGDPTNYGYTF. The DNA for the CDR3 is TGTGCCAGCAGTGCCTGGACAGGGGACCCCACTAACTATGGCTACACCTTC.

In this sample, this clone turned up once. This sequence joins TRBV7-6 and TRBJ2-1; D possibly corresponds to TRBD1 (5 bases). Germline V gene sequence: CDR1 SGHVS, CDR2 FNYEAQ. The CDR3 covers 13 residues. Deletions cut 1 base from V and 4 bases from J, with 5 bases between. This CDR3 reads CASSLGQYNEQFF. The DNA of the CDR3 is TGTGCCAGCAGCTTAGGACAGTACAATGAGCAGTTCTTC.

The chain joins TRBV5-5 to TRBJ2-6; possible D gene TRBD1, 6 bases. The CDR3 spans 18 residues. The germline CDR1 and CDR2 sequences are SGHKS and YYEKEE (reference sequence). Trimming took off 3 bases at V and 2 bases at J, with 18 bases between the two ends. The CDR3 sequence is CASSWGLNQIAGANVLTF. CDR3 sequence (DNA): TGTGCCAGCAGCTGGGGGCTGAATCAGATTGCTGGGGCCAACGTCCTGACTTTC. Drawing the rest from reference TRBV5-5 and TRBJ2-6, the complete variable domain is DAGVTQSPTHLIKTRGQQVTLRCSPISGHKSVSWYQQVLGQGPQFIFQYYEKEERGRGNFPDRFSARQFPNYSSELNVNALLLGDSALYLCASSWGLNQIAGANVLTFGAGSRLTVL.

This chain joins TRBV6-5 and TRBJ2-3; D ambiguous. Looked up from germline, CDR1 is MNHEY and CDR2 is SVGAGI. The CDR3 runs to 14 residues. Trimming cost V 8 bases and J 2 bases, with 14 bases left between them. The CDR3, as DNA: TGTGCCAGCTGGGTGGCGGCTTTCACAGATACGCAGTATTTT. Translating it yields CASWVAAFTDTQYF.

The J gene is TRBJ2-1, the V gene TRBV5-4, with a possible D match to TRBD2 (7 bases). From germline, CDR1 is SGHNT and CDR2 YYREEE (reference sequence). Deletions cut 6 bases from V and 9 bases from J, with 19 bases between. The CDR3 is 14 amino acids. For the CDR3, the DNA is TGTGCCAGCACCCCGAACGGGGGGCGGGGTGAGCAGTTCTTC. Translating gives CASTPNGGRGEQFF. Supplemented by reference TRBV5-4 and TRBJ2-1, the full variable domain reads ETGVTQSPTHLIKTRGQQVTLRCSSQSGHNTVSWYQQALGQGPQFIFQYYREEENGRGNFPPRFSGLQFPNYSSELNVNALELDDSALYLCASTPNGGRGEQFFGPGTRLTVL.

The chain has TRBV5-4 and TRBJ2-3; D remains ambiguous. Trimming left V 0 bases short and J 4 bases short, with 12 bases between. There are 15 residues in the CDR3. Germline CDR1 reads SGHNT; CDR2 reads YYREEE (reference sequence). DNA of the CDR3: TGTGCCAGCAGCTTGGACGGTCTTTTCGCAGATACGCAGTATTTT. Its translation is CASSLDGLFADTQYF.

The rearrangement links TRBV7-2 to TRBJ2-7, with 10 bases lining up with TRBD1. CDR3 size: 15 residues. Germline assignment: CDR1 SGHTA and CDR2 FQGNSA. Trimming at V came to 5 bases and at J to 1 base, leaving 5 bases not matched to a gene. This chain's CDR3 is CASSARTGGSYEQYF. The CDR3 nucleotides read TGTGCCAGCAGCGCACGGACAGGGGGATCCTACGAGCAGTACTTC.

The chain links TRBV21-1 to TRBJ1-2. TRBV21-1 is a recognized pseudogene. The length of the CDR3 is 15 residues. For the CDR3, the DNA is TGTGCCAGCAGCGGGAGAAGGTGGACGAACTATGGCTACACCTTC. Its translation is CASSGRRWTNYGYTF.

This clone occurred a few times. The chain's CDR3 is CASSLRPGLHQETQYF. The CDR3 nucleotides read TGTGCCAGCAGCTTGAGGCCGGGACTGCACCAAGAGACCCAGTACTTC. The chain employs TRBV5-6 and TRBJ2-5, with D possibly TRBD2 on 6 matching bases. V was trimmed by 1 base and J by 0 bases, leaving 13 bases between them. CDR3 size: 16 residues. The germline V gene encodes CDR1 SGHDT and CDR2 YYEEEE.